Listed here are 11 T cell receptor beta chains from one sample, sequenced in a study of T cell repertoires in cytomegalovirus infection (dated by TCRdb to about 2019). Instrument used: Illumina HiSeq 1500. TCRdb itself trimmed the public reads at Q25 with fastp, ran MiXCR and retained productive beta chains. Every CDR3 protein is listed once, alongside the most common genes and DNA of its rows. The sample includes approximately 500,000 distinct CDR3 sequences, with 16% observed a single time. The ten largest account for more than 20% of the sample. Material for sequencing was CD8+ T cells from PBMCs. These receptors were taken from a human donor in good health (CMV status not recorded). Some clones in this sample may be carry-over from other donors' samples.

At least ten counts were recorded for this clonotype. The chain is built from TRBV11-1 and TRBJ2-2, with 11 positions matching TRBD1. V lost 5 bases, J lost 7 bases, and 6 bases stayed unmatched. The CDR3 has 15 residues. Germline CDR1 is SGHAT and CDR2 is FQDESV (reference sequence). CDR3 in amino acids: CASSPRTGGIGELFF. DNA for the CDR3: TGTGCCAGCAGCCCCAGGACAGGGGGCATCGGGGAGCTGTTTTTT.

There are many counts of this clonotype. The CDR3 loop is CASRGDRGKATNEKLFF. CDR3 in DNA: TGTGCCAGCAGGGGGGACAGGGGGAAGGCAACTAATGAAAAACTGTTTTTT. The chain joins TRBV27 to TRBJ1-4; TRBD1 matches at 11 bases. The CDR3 is made up of 17 amino acids. V gave up 6 bases and J gave up 0 bases; unmatched junction bases: 6. CDR1 is MNHEY and CDR2 is SMNVEV in the germline V gene (reference sequence). Together with reference TRBV27 and TRBJ1-4, the CDR3 gives the full variable domain: EAQVTQNPRYLITVTGKKLTVTCSQNMNHEYMSWYRQDPGLGLRQIYYSMNVEVTDKGDVPEGYKVSRKEKRNFPLILESPSPNQTSLYFCASRGDRGKATNEKLFFGSGTQLSVL.

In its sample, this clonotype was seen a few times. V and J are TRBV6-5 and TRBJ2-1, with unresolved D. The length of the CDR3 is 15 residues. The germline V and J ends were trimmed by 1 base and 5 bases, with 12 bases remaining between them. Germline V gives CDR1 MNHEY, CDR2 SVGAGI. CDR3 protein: CASSYWVGTNNEQFF. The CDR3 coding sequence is TGTGCCAGCAGTTACTGGGTTGGTACCAACAATGAGCAGTTCTTC.

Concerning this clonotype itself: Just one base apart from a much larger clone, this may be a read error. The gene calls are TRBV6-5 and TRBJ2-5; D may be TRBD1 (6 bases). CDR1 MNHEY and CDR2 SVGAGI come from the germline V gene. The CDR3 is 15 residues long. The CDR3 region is CASSYAYRVGETQDF. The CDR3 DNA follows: TGTGCCAGCAGTTACGCATACAGGGTGGGAGAGACCCAGGACTTC.

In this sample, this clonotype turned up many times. CDR3 loop: CASSEAPDPPAPVTISMNTEAFF. The DNA of the CDR3 is TGTGCCAGCAGTGAAGCTCCCGACCCGCCCGCCCCAGTCACGATTAGCATGAACACTGAAGCTTTCTTT. The chain couples TRBV6-1 to TRBJ1-1; D not certain. The CDR3 covers 23 residues. Trimming stripped 0 bases from V and 0 bases from J, with 32 bases between. CDR1 MNHNS and CDR2 SASEGT come from the germline V gene.

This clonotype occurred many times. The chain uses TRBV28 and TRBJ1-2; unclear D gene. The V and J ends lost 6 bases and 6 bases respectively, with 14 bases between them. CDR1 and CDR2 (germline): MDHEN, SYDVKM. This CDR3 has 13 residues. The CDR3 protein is CASRATRSNGYTF. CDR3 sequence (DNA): TGTGCCAGCAGGGCTACAAGGTCTAATGGCTACACCTTC.

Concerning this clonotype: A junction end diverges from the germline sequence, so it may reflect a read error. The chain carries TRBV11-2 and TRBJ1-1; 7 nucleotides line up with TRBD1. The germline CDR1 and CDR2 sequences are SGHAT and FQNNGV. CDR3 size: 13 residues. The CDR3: CASSPRQGTETFF. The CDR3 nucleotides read TGTGCCAGCAGTCCAAGACAGGGCACTGAAACTTTCTTT.

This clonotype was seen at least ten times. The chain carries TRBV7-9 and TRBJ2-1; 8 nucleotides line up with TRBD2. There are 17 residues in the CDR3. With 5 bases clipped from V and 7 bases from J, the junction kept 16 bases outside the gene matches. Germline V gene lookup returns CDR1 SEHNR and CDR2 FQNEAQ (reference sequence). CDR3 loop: CASSPRLVAGKPNEQFF. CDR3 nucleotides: TGTGCCAGCAGCCCCCGCTTGGTAGCGGGAAAACCTAATGAGCAGTTCTTC.

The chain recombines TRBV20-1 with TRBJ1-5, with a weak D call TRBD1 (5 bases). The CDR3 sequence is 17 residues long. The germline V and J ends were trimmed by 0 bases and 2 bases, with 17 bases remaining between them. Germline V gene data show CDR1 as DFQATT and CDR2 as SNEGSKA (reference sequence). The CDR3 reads CSARDRVGVGGNQPQHF. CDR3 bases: TGCAGTGCTAGAGATCGGGTGGGGGTAGGCGGCAATCAGCCCCAGCATTTT.

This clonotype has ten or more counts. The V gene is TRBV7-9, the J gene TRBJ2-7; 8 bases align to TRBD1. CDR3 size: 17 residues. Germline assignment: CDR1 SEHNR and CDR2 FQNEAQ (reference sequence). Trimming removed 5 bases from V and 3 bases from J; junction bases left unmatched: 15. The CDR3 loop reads CASSPYPGTGFVYEQYF. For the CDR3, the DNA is TGTGCCAGCAGCCCATATCCCGGGACAGGATTTGTCTACGAGCAGTACTTC. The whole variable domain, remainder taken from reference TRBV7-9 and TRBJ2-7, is DTGVSQNPRHKITKRGQNVTFRCDPISEHNRLYWYRQTLGQGPEFLTYFQNEAQLEKSRLLSDRFSAERPKGSFSTLEIQRTEQGDSAMYLCASSPYPGTGFVYEQYFGPGTRLTVT.

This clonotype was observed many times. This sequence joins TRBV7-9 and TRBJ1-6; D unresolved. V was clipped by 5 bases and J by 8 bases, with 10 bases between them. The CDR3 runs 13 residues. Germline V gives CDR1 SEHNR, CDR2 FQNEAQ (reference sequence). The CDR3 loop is CASSPVPDSPLHF. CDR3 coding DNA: TGTGCCAGCAGCCCCGTGCCAGATTCACCCCTCCACTTT.